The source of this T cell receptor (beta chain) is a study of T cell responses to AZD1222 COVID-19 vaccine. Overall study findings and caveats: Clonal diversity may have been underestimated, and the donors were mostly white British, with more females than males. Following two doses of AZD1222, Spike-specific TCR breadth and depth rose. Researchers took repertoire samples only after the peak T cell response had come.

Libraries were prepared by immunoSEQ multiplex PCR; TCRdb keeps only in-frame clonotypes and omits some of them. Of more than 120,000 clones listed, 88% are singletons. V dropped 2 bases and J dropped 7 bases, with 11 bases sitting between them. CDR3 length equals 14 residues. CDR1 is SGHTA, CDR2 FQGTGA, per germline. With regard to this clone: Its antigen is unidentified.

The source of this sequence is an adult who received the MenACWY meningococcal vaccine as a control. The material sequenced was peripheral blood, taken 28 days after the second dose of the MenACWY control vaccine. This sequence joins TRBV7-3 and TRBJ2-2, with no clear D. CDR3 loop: CASSLSISSGELFF. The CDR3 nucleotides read TGTGCCAGCAGCTTATCGATTAGTAGCGGGGAGCTGTTTTTT. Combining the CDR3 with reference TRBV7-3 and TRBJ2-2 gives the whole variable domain GAGVSQTPSNKVTEKGKYVELRCDPISGHTALYWYRQSLGQGPEFLIYFQGTGAADDSGLPNDRFFAVRPEGSVSTLKIQRTERGDSAVYLCASSLSISSGELFFGEGSRLTVL.